This T cell receptor beta chain came from a study of blood T cell repertoires in COVID-19. As for the study in general: Italy, Spain and the United States were the sources of the convalescent and acute COVID-19 samples. T cells, B-cell-depleted T cells, or PBMCs supplied cDNA or gDNA.

In the original analysis: Estimation of nucleated cell counts relied on the amplification of reference gene primers. TCRdb's copy holds only in-frame clones and misses some; the assay was immunoSEQ multiplex PCR. V, J and clone size are taken as reported in that table, and D and trimming were inferred from the DNA itself. The repertoire holds 150,000 to 200,000 clones, with approximately 85% as singletons. This CDR3 region has 14 residues. The V gene end was trimmed by 3 bases and the J gene end by 4 bases; junction bases not matched to a gene: 3. CDR1 and CDR2 from the germline V gene are KGHSH and LQKENI.

The clonotype was recovered from a human donor with active or convalescent COVID-19. The donor label of this sample is uncertain. The chain joins TRBV18 to TRBJ1-1; the match to TRBD1 covers 9 bases. The sequenced sample was peripheral blood. The CDR3 sequence is CASSPGQGGTEAFF. The CDR3, as DNA: TGTGCCAGCTCACCGGGACAGGGCGGCACTGAAGCTTTCTTT.